A single T cell receptor (beta chain) is shown here with its context. Germline assignment: CDR1 MNHEY and CDR2 SVGAGI. The J segment lost 11 bases and the V segment lost 6 bases, leaving 14 bases of the junction unmatched. The CDR3 loop spans 15 amino acids. The data stem from a study of blood T cell repertoires in COVID-19. About the study: The cDNA or gDNA used as material had been derived from T cells, B-cell-depleted T cells, or PBMCs.

How the authors handled the data: Estimation of nucleated cell counts was performed using reference gene primer amplification. Sequencing was performed with immunoSEQ multiplex PCR; in TCRdb, only in-frame clones are kept and a portion is missing. V and J calls and clone size are as listed in that table; D and trimming were resolved from the DNA. The table shows approximately 210,000 clones, with around 86% occurring only once. The specimen was peripheral blood. The chain is built from TRBV6-5 and TRBJ1-5, with 9 bases that match TRBD1. This TCR came from a young man who had recovered from COVID-19. The CDR3 loop is CASSRQGGTLVAQHF. CDR3 nucleotides: TGTGCCAGCAGCCGACAGGGGGGAACTTTGGTGGCCCAGCATTTT.